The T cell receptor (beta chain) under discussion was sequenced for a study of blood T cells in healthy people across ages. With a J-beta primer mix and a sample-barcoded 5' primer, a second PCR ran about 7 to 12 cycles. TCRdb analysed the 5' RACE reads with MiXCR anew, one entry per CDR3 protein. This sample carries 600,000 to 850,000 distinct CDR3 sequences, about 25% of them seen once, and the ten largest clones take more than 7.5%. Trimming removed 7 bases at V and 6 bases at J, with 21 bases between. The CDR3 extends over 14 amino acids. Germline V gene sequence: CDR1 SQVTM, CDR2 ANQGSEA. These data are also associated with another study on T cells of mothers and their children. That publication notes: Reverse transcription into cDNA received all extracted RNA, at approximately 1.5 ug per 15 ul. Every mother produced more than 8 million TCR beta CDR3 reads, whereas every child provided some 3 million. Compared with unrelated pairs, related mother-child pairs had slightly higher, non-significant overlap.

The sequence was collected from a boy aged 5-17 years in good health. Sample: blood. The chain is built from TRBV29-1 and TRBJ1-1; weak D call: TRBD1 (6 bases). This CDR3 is CSAQRGRGTSEAFF. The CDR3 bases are TGCAGCGCTCAACGGGGCAGGGGAACATCTGAAGCTTTCTTT.